This T cell receptor beta chain was found in a study of blood T cell repertoires in COVID-19. CDR1 MNHEY and CDR2 SMNVEV come from the germline V gene (reference sequence). The CDR3 covers 12 residues. The J segment lost 8 bases and the V segment lost 5 bases, leaving 5 bases of the junction unmatched. In the source study's methods: Reference gene primer amplification gave estimated nucleated cell counts. This table comes from immunoSEQ multiplex PCR, and its TCRdb copy is limited to in-frame clones, with some not included. From that table come the V and J calls and clone size; the DNA was used to work out D and trimming. The sample carries some 150,000 clones, about 87% recorded once.

The source material was peripheral blood. This TCR derives from a woman between 50 and 59 years old with active or convalescent COVID-19. The J gene is TRBJ1-2, the V gene TRBV27; 7 bases fit TRBD1. The CDR3 here is CASSATGAGYTF. In nucleotides, the CDR3 is TGTGCCAGCAGTGCCACAGGGGCAGGCTACACCTTC.